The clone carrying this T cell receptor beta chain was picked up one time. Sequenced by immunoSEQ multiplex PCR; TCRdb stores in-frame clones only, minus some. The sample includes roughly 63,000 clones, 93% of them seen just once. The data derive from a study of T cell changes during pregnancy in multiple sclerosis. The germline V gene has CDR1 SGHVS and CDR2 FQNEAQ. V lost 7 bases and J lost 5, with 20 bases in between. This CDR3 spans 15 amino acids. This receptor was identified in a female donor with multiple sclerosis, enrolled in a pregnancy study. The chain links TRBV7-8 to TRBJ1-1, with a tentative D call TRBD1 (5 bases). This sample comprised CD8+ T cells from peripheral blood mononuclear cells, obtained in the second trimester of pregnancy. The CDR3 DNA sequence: TGTGCCAGCACCCCGGGGGAGGGCAGATGGACTGAAGCTTTCTTT. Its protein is CASTPGEGRWTEAFF.